A selection of T cell receptor beta chains follows, all from one sample in a study of blood T cell repertoires in COVID-19. Here immunoSEQ multiplex PCR was the method, and the copy in TCRdb shows in-frame clones only, minus some. The repertoire has roughly 280,000 clones, around 90% of them found once; the top ten carry roughly 2.2%. Sequencing used peripheral blood. Receptors originate from a man aged 45-65 years with acute or convalescent COVID-19. Each CDR3 is given with its conserved first and last residue. A D gene is named only where the DNA matches it firmly. For some rows the clone size is stated as once, few or many, or as a class when expanded; others skip it.

v_gene	abundance	d_gene	j_gene	CDR3nt	CDR3aa
TRBV7-3	-	-	TRBJ1-4	TGTGCCAGCAGCCCGTCCGGGGCTAATGAAAAACTGTTTTTT	CASSPSGANEKLFF
TRBV12-5	-	-	TRBJ1-5	TGTGCTAGTGGTTTGGCCCGGGTTCAGCCCCAGCATTTT	CASGLARVQPQHF
TRBV5-1	-	-	TRBJ2-2	TGCGCCAGCAGCTTGGGTGCAGCGAACACCGGGGAGCTGTTTTTT	CASSLGAANTGELFF
TRBV6-5	-	-	TRBJ1-4	TGTGCCAGCAGCGGACAGTATGAAAAACTGTTTTTT	CASSGQYEKLFF
TRBV7-3	-	-	TRBJ1-1	TGTGCCAGCAGCTTAAGGGGGCTGAACACTGAAGCTTTCTTT	CASSLRGLNTEAFF
TRBV5-4	-	TRBD1	TRBJ2-5	TGTGCCAGCAGCTCCCGACAGGGCGGAGAGACCCAGTACTTC	CASSSRQGGETQYF
TRBV27	-	-	TRBJ2-3	TGTGCCAGCAGCGAGACGGAGTCGACAGATACGCAGTATTTT	CASSETESTDTQYF
TRBV4-1	-	-	TRBJ1-1	TGCGCCAGCAGCCAAGAAACGTGGCCGTCGGAGGCTTTCTTT	CASSQETWPSEAFF
TRBV7-2	-	TRBD1	TRBJ2-2	TGTGCCAGCAGGTCCGACAGGGGGTCCACCGGGGAGCTGTTTTTT	CASRSDRGSTGELFF
TRBV30	-	-	TRBJ2-7	TGTGCCTGGAGTGTACTTGGCTACGAGCAGTACTTC	CAWSVLGYEQYF
TRBV5-6	-	-	TRBJ1-2	TGTGCCAGCAGCCGTTGGGAGGGGGTCTATGGCTACACCTTC	CASSRWEGVYGYTF
TRBV28	few	TRBD2	TRBJ2-3	TGTGCCAGCAGTTTGCGGGACTACGGCACAGATACGCAGTATTTT	CASSLRDYGTDTQYF
TRBV15	once	-	TRBJ2-5	TGTGCCACCAGCAGGGATAGGGGTTGGGAGACCCAGTACTTC	CATSRDRGWETQYF
TRBV29-1	few	TRBD1	TRBJ1-1	TGCAGCGGTAGACAGGGTCCCACCTCCACTGAAGCTTTCTTT	CSGRQGPTSTEAFF
TRBV7-3	-	-	TRBJ2-3	TGTGCCAGCAGCTTATTTTCGTACACAGATACGCAGTATTTT	CASSLFSYTDTQYF
TRBV12-3/TRBV12-4	-	-	TRBJ1-2	TGTGCCAGCAGTCCCACGGGGAGCTATGGCTACACCTTC	CASSPTGSYGYTF
TRBV6-5	-	TRBD1	TRBJ1-6	TGTGCCAGCAGCTCGATTTGGACAGGGAATTCACCCCTCCACTTT	CASSSIWTGNSPLHF
TRBV5-1	-	TRBD1	TRBJ2-7	TGCGCCAGCAGCTCGACAGGGTTAAGGTCCTACGAGCAGTACTTC	CASSSTGLRSYEQYF
TRBV7-9	-	-	TRBJ1-1	TGTGCCAGCAGCTTAGCACCGACGGGGAACACTGAAGCTTTCTTT	CASSLAPTGNTEAFF
TRBV18	-	-	TRBJ1-6	TGTGCCAGCTCACCGGGTCGACGCGGGAATTCACCCCTCCACTTT	CASSPGRRGNSPLHF
TRBV5-1	-	-	TRBJ1-1	TGCGCCAGCAGCAGCCAAGTGAACACTGAAGCTTTCTTT	CASSSQVNTEAFF
TRBV12-3/TRBV12-4	-	-	TRBJ1-5	TGTGCCAGCAGTTTGAGGGGGAGTCAGCCCCAGCATTTT	CASSLRGSQPQHF
TRBV6-2/TRBV6-3	-	-	TRBJ1-2	TGTGCCAGCAGTTACTCAGGGGCCCTCGGCTACACCTTC	CASSYSGALGYTF
TRBV30	-	TRBD1	TRBJ1-5	TGTGCCTGGAGTCACAAGCCCACAGGGGTTAGCAATCAGCCCCAGCATTTT	CAWSHKPTGVSNQPQHF
TRBV7-2	-	TRBD1	TRBJ2-1	TGTGCCAGCAGCCCCAGGGGGTTCTACAATGAGCAGTTCTTC	CASSPRGFYNEQFF
TRBV2	-	-	TRBJ1-4	TGTGCCAGCAGTGCATTTCAGGGGATCAATGAAAAACTGTTTTTT	CASSAFQGINEKLFF
TRBV30	-	-	TRBJ2-3	TGTGCCTGGAGGGAAGCGGGCACAGATACGCAGTATTTT	CAWREAGTDTQYF
TRBV19	-	TRBD1	TRBJ1-5	TGTGCCAGTCTCGGACAGGGGGCTATCCATCAGCCCCAGCATTTT	CASLGQGAIHQPQHF
TRBV7-6	-	-	TRBJ2-6	TGTGCCAGCAGCCCTCGTGAGCCCTCTGGGGCCAACGTCCTGACTTTC	CASSPREPSGANVLTF
TRBV12-3/TRBV12-4	-	TRBD1	TRBJ1-1	TGTGCCAGCACCACAGGGGGACTGGGAGCTTTCTTT	CASTTGGLGAFF
TRBV5-1	-	TRBD1	TRBJ1-6	TGCGCCAGCACTCCGGGACAGGGGAATTCACCCCTCCACTTT	CASTPGQGNSPLHF
TRBV7-8	-	-	TRBJ2-2	TGTGCCAGCAGCACATCGCCCACCGGGGAGCTGTTTTTT	CASSTSPTGELFF
TRBV5-1	-	-	TRBJ1-1	TGCGCCAGCAGCTTGAGGTCAGGATCAATGAACACTGAAGCTTTCTTT	CASSLRSGSMNTEAFF
TRBV6-5	-	TRBD1	TRBJ2-5	TGTGCCAGCAGCGTCGGGACAGCCCAAGAGACCCAGTACTTC	CASSVGTAQETQYF
TRBV6-5	-	-	TRBJ2-7	TGTGCCAGCAGTAGGTCAGGGCAATCCTACGAGCAGTACTTC	CASSRSGQSYEQYF
TRBV10-3	-	-	TRBJ2-2	TGTGCCATCAGTGAGTCGATAGCGAGGGAAGGGGAGCTGTTTTTT	CAISESIAREGELFF
TRBV6-2/TRBV6-3	-	-	TRBJ2-5	TGTGCCAGCAGTTACTCGAAACAGGCCGTCAGCAGTAAGAGAATGGCCCAGTACTTC	CASSYSKQAVSSKRMAQYF
TRBV12-5	-	TRBD2	TRBJ2-1	TGTGCTAGTGGTTTAGCGGGGGGGCGGGAGCAGTTCTTC	CASGLAGGREQFF
TRBV2	-	TRBD1	TRBJ1-4	TGTGCCAGCAGTAGGGGGCAGATGAATGAAAAACTGTTTTTT	CASSRGQMNEKLFF
TRBV6-6	-	-	TRBJ1-2	TGTGCCAGCACCCCGGGACTCCTTTATGGCTACACCTTC	CASTPGLLYGYTF
TRBV5-1	-	-	TRBJ1-5	TGCGCCAGCAGCTTGGTGGCGGGGGCCGGACAGCCCCAGCATTTT	CASSLVAGAGQPQHF
TRBV7-2	-	TRBD2	TRBJ2-5	TGTGCCAGCAGCTTGCGGGGGGGCCCAGAGACCCAGTACTTC	CASSLRGGPETQYF
TRBV6-5	-	-	TRBJ2-3	TGTGCCGCGGCGGTCGCGGGCACAGATACGCAGTATTTT	CAAAVAGTDTQYF